This TCR beta chain was documented in a study of CD8 T cells in ankylosing spondylitis. This clonotype has only a few counts. No antigen is known for it. Overall study findings and caveats: One TCR beta motif, made up of about 8 highly homologous variants, appeared characteristic of ankylosing spondylitis blood.

TCRdb independently ran MiXCR on the 5' RACE reads; one entry per CDR3 protein. This table holds about 340,000 distinct CDR3 sequences, approximately 8% found once. The V gene's germline CDR1 is MDHEN and CDR2 SYDVKM. The length of the CDR3 is 14 residues. J lost 4 bases, V lost 3 bases, and 5 bases had no gene match. The chain combines TRBV28 with TRBJ2-7; 8 bases match TRBD2. The source of this sequence is a male donor with ankylosing spondylitis. Material for sequencing was blood, either unsorted or a sorted T cell fraction (not recorded which). CDR3 sequence reads: CASSFSGIRYEQYF. The CDR3 DNA reads TGTGCCAGCAGTTTTAGCGGGATTCGATACGAGCAGTACTTC.